A single sample is the source of the 8 T cell receptor beta chains below, sequenced in a study of T cells in Graves' hyperthyroidism and ophthalmopathy. TCR beta CDR3 sequences were amplified from RNA transcripts. A set of HTBI primers served as the primers for a first-round RT-PCR of the TCR CDR3. TCRdb itself ran the multiplex PCR reads through MiXCR, one entry per CDR3 protein. The repertoire includes about 710,000 distinct CDR3 sequences, around 17% of them detected once, and under 8.5% sits in the top ten. Material for sequencing was blood. The receptor set was obtained from a man between 18 and 29 years old with Graves' hyperthyroidism.

This clonotype has at least ten counts. The V call is TRBV3-1, the J call TRBJ2-1; D is undetermined. Germline loops: CDR1 LGHDT, CDR2 YNNKEL (reference sequence). The V and J ends lost 2 bases and 3 bases respectively, with 5 bases between them. The CDR3 length is 13 residues. CDR3 DNA sequence: TGTGCCAGCAGCCAATACGACTACAATGAGCAGTTCTTC. The encoded protein is CASSQYDYNEQFF.

This clonotype was seen ten or more times. Compared with germline, one end of the junction differs, possibly owing to a read error. This chain uses TRBV30 with TRBJ2-1, with D maybe TRBD1 (6 bases). In germline, CDR1 is GTSNPN, CDR2 SVGIG (reference sequence). The CDR3 contains 13 residues. In nucleotides, the CDR3 is TGTACCTGGAGCAGGAATCCAGGGGATGAGCAGTTCTTC. Its translation is CTWSRNPGDEQFF.

This CDR3 is CASWDRISYNEQFF. The DNA of the CDR3 is TGTGCCAGCTGGGACAGGATCTCCTACAATGAGCAGTTCTTC. J is TRBJ2-1 and V is TRBV6-2 or TRBV6-3; 8 bases are a match to TRBD1. Germline V CDR1 and CDR2: MNHEY, SVGEGT. The CDR3 runs to 14 residues. After removal of 8 bases from V and 0 bases from J, the junction contained 3 bases not matched to a gene.

This clonotype has a count of ten or more. This chain links TRBV3-1 with TRBJ2-5, with 11 bases matching TRBD2. The CDR3 covers 14 residues. Germline V gene sequence: CDR1 LGHDT, CDR2 YNNKEL (reference sequence). V shed 4 bases and J 8 bases; nucleotides not matched to a gene: 6. The CDR3 sequence: CASSPTSGDFTQYF. CDR3 DNA sequence: TGTGCCAGCAGCCCGACTAGCGGGGACTTTACCCAGTACTTC.

Many counts were recorded for this clonotype. The chain is built from TRBV3-1 and TRBJ2-1; the match to TRBD2 covers 10 bases. CDR3 length equals 15 residues. Germline CDR1 reads LGHDT; CDR2 reads YNNKEL (reference sequence). J lost 5 bases, V lost 4 bases, and 5 bases had no gene match. The CDR3 sequence: CASSPSGRENNEQFF. CDR3 nucleotides: TGTGCCAGCAGCCCCAGCGGGAGGGAAAACAATGAGCAGTTCTTC.

This clonotype came up many times. V gene TRBV28 combines with J gene TRBJ2-1; D perhaps matches TRBD2 (5 bases). Germline CDR1 MDHEN, CDR2 SYDVKM. This CDR3 is built from 14 residues. V lost 3 bases and J lost 3, with 9 bases in between. This chain's CDR3 is CASSFTSFYNEQFF. The CDR3 region has the DNA TGTGCCAGCAGTTTCACTAGTTTCTACAATGAGCAGTTCTTC.

In its sample, this clonotype was seen many times. The rearrangement uses TRBV29-1 and TRBJ2-1; 10 bases fit TRBD1. Unmatched junction bases numbered 7, after V lost 6 bases and J lost 5 bases. The germline V gene encodes CDR1 SQVTM and CDR2 ANQGSEA. This CDR3 spans 14 amino acids. The CDR3 protein is CSVGGTGVDNEQFF. CDR3 DNA: TGCAGCGTCGGAGGGACAGGGGTTGACAATGAGCAGTTCTTC.

This clonotype was detected ten times or more. CDR3 loop: CASSLASGRATTGELFF. For the CDR3, the DNA is TGTGCCAGCAGTTTAGCCAGCGGGAGAGCAACAACCGGGGAGCTGTTTTTT. V and J are TRBV28 and TRBJ2-2, with 8 bases fitting TRBD2. Germline-derived CDR1 and CDR2 are MDHEN and SYDVKM. The CDR3 has 17 amino acids. The V gene end was trimmed by 2 bases and the J gene end by 5 bases; junction bases not matched to a gene: 10.